A single sample gave rise to the 13 T cell receptor beta chains below, sequenced in a study of blood T cell repertoires in COVID-19. The table came from immunoSEQ multiplex PCR; TCRdb's copy has only in-frame clones and leaves some out. The sample contains around 180,000 clones, 86% of which appear only once. Sequencing was done on a sample of peripheral blood. Every receptor here comes from a woman aged 25 to 45 with active or convalescent COVID-19.

The CDR3 region has the DNA TGTGCCAGCAGCTTGGCTCCGGGATCGCACTATGGCTACACCTTC. Translation: CASSLAPGSHYGYTF. V usage is TRBV5-5 and J usage is TRBJ1-2; D remains ambiguous. The CDR3 totals 15 residues. Germline CDR1 is SGHKS and CDR2 is YYEKEE (reference sequence). V lost 0 bases to trimming and J lost 3 bases, with 12 bases between them. Together with reference TRBV5-5 and TRBJ1-2, the CDR3 gives the full variable domain: DAGVTQSPTHLIKTRGQQVTLRCSPISGHKSVSWYQQVLGQGPQFIFQYYEKEERGRGNFPDRFSARQFPNYSSELNVNALLLGDSALYLCASSLAPGSHYGYTFGSGTRLTVV.

The chain carries TRBV28 and TRBJ2-1; D may be TRBD2 (6 bases). The ends were cut back, 3 bases at V and 7 bases at J, with 19 bases in the middle. The CDR3 consists of 16 residues. The germline V gene has CDR1 MDHEN and CDR2 SYDVKM. CDR3 sequence (DNA): TGTGCCAGCAGTTTCCACATCTTCCTAGCGAGAAATGAGCAGTTCTTC. Translating it yields CASSFHIFLARNEQFF.

This clone showed up just once. The V gene is TRBV9, the J gene TRBJ2-3, with 8 positions matching TRBD2. Germline lookup yields CDR1 SGDLS and CDR2 YYNGEE. The CDR3 sequence is 15 residues long. V gave up 0 bases and J gave up 0 bases; unmatched junction bases: 0. The CDR3: CASSVGGGSTDTQYF. The DNA of the CDR3 is TGTGCCAGCAGCGTAGGCGGGGGGAGCACAGATACGCAGTATTTT.

The chain is built from TRBV18 and TRBJ2-7; D may be TRBD2 (6 bases). Germline V gives CDR1 KGHSH, CDR2 LQKENI. Trimming left V 4 bases short and J 3 bases short, with 13 bases between. The CDR3 runs to 14 residues. The CDR3 DNA sequence: TGTGCCAGCTCACTAAACCAGGGACTCTACGAGCAGTACTTC. Amino acid sequence: CASSLNQGLYEQYF.

V usage is TRBV19 and J usage is TRBJ1-2; maybe TRBD1 (5 bases). V shed 3 bases and J shed 6 bases, with 8 bases lying between them. This CDR3 comprises 12 residues. Germline V gene data show CDR1 as LNHDA and CDR2 as SQIVND (reference sequence). CDR3 in amino acids: CASSIQGDGYTF. CDR3 coding DNA: TGTGCCAGTAGTATCCAGGGTGATGGCTACACCTTC.

The rearrangement links TRBV19 to TRBJ1-2; TRBD1 matches at 12 bases. CDR1 LNHDA and CDR2 SQIVND come from the germline V gene (reference sequence). Germline trimming cut 4 bases from V and 4 bases from J; bases unmatched to any gene: 4. This CDR3 comprises 15 residues. For the CDR3, the DNA is TGTGCCAGTAGTAAAGGGGGACAGGGGGCCTATGGCTACACCTTC. It codes for CASSKGGQGAYGYTF. Variable domain in full (rest from reference TRBV19 and TRBJ1-2): DGGITQSPKYLFRKEGQNVTLSCEQNLNHDAMYWYRQDPGQGLRLIYYSQIVNDFQKGDIAEGYSVSREKKESFPLTVTSAQKNPTAFYLCASSKGGQGAYGYTFGSGTRLTVV.

The CDR3 loop reads CASSLDLGQNTEAFF. The CDR3 DNA follows: TGTGCCAGCAGCTTAGACCTGGGCCAGAACACTGAAGCTTTCTTT. The chain is built from TRBV11-3 and TRBJ1-1; D gene ambiguous. V was cut by 0 bases and J by 1 base, with 9 bases left in between. The CDR3 runs 15 residues. CDR1 and CDR2 (germline): SGHNT, YENEEA.

The chain uses TRBV10-3 and TRBJ1-5; D unclear. V was pared by 4 bases and J by 0 bases, with 10 bases between. This CDR3 region has 15 residues. Germline V gene sequence: CDR1 ENHRY, CDR2 SYGVKD. CDR3 protein: CAISAGGYSNQPQHF. The CDR3 coding sequence is TGTGCCATCAGTGCCGGCGGATATAGCAATCAGCCCCAGCATTTT.

V and J are TRBV7-2 and TRBJ2-7, with 10 bases lining up with TRBD1. CDR1 SGHTA and CDR2 FQGNSA come from the germline V gene. This CDR3 comprises 14 residues. Unmatched junction bases numbered 4, after V lost 4 bases and J lost 4 bases. The CDR3, as DNA: TGTGCCAGCAGCTCGAGGACAGGGGGGTACGAGCAGTACTTC. Translated, it gives CASSSRTGGYEQYF.

The chain couples TRBV11-3 to TRBJ2-5; D is possibly TRBD1 (5 bases). This CDR3 is built from 15 residues. V was trimmed by 6 bases and J by 4 bases, leaving 18 bases between them. From germline, CDR1 is SGHNT and CDR2 YENEEA. The CDR3 DNA follows: TGTGCCAGCAGTCTACCCGGGTCTAGGGGAGAGACCCAGTACTTC. Translation: CASSLPGSRGETQYF.

The gene calls are TRBV4-2 and TRBJ1-4; TRBD1 aligns across 10 bases. This CDR3 has 15 amino acids. Losses at the gene ends were 2 bases for V and 11 bases for J; bases not matched to a gene: 8. The germline V gene encodes CDR1 LGHNA and CDR2 YNFKEQ. The CDR3 loop is CASSQTSGQGKKLFF. CDR3 bases: TGTGCCAGCAGCCAAACCTCGGGACAGGGGAAGAAACTGTTTTTT.

The chain combines TRBV20-1 with TRBJ2-3; D not resolved. This CDR3 contains 13 residues. CDR1 and CDR2 (germline): DFQATT, SNEGSKA (reference sequence). Between the trimmed V and J ends, which lost 3 bases and 2 bases, there was a span of 9 bases. DNA for the CDR3: TGCAGTGCTAGTCAGGTACTCACAGATACGCAGTATTTT. It yields the protein CSASQVLTDTQYF.

V gene TRBV5-1 combines with J gene TRBJ1-5; D unclear. This CDR3 is built from 15 residues. CDR1 is SGHRS and CDR2 is YFSETQ in the germline V gene. The V gene lost 7 bases and the J gene lost 5 bases, with 19 bases spanning the gap. CDR3 sequence (DNA): TGCGCCAGCCCTATGGTATCGGGGTTTGATCAGCCCCAGCATTTT. It encodes CASPMVSGFDQPQHF.